This note documents a single TCR beta chain sequence. Antigen specificity is unknown. The V gene lost 4 bases and the J gene lost 2 bases, with 26 bases spanning the gap. Germline CDR1 SGHVS, CDR2 FQNEAQ. The CDR3 totals 19 residues. This specimen belongs to a study of blood T cells in healthy people across ages. Study-level points and caveats: Researchers judged that diversity estimates from one million T cells fell short of true values.

There were at least 6 micrograms of total RNA extracted from every sample. The authors ran a second PCR of about 7 to 11 cycles using a sample-barcoded 5' primer and a J-beta primer mix. Each CDR3 protein is one row after TCRdb ran MiXCR on the 5' RACE reads. The sample shows fewer than 1,000,000 distinct CDR3 sequences, about 46% of them seen only once. Sequencing was done on a sample of blood. The V gene is TRBV7-8, the J gene TRBJ1-2, with a possible D match to TRBD1 (6 bases). This receptor was obtained from a man older than 75 in good health. CDR3 bases: TGTGCCAGCAGCTCCCGGGACACCAAGCTTGCTGCGGCCAACTATGGCTACACCTTC. Amino acid sequence: CASSSRDTKLAAANYGYTF.